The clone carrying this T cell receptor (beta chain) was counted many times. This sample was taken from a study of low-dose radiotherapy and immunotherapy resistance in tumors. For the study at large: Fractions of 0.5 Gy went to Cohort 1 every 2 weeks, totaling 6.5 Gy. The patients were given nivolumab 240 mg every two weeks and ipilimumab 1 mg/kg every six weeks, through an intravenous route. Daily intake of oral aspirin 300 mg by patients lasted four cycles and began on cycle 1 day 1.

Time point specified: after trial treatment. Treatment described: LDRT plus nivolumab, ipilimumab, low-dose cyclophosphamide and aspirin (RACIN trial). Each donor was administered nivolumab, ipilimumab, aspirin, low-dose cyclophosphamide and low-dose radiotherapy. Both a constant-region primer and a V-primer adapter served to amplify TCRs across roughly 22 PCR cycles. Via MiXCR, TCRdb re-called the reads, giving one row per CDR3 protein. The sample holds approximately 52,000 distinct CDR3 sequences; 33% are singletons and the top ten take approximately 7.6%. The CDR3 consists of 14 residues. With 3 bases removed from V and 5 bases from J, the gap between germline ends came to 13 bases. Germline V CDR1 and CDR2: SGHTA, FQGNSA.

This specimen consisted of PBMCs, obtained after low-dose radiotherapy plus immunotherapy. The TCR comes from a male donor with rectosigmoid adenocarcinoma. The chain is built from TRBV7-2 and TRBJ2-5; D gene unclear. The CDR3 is CASSLSHTSETQYF. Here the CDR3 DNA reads TGTGCCAGCAGCTTGAGTCATACTTCGGAGACCCAGTACTTC. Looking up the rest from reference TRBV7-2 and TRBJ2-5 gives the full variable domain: GAGVSQSPSNKVTEKGKDVELRCDPISGHTALYWYRQSLGQGLEFLIYFQGNSAPDKSGLPSDRFSAERTGGSVSTLTIQRTQQEDSAVYLCASSLSHTSETQYFGPGTRLLVL.